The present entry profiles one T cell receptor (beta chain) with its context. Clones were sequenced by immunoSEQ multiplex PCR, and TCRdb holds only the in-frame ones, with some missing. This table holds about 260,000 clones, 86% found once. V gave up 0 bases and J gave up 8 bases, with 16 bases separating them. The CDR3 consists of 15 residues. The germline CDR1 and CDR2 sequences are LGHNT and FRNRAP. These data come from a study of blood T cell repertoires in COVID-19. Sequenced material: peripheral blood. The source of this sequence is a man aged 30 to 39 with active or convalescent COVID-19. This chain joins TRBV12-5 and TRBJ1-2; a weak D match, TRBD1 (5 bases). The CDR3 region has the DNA TGTGCTAGTGGTTTGGTAACCTGGGGCTCAAAGGGCTACACCTTC. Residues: CASGLVTWGSKGYTF. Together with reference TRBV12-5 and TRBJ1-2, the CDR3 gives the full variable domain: DARVTQTPRHKVTEMGQEVTMRCQPILGHNTVFWYRQTMMQGLELLAYFRNRAPLDDSGMPKDRFSAEMPDATLATLKIQPSEPRDSAVYFCASGLVTWGSKGYTFGSGTRLTVV.